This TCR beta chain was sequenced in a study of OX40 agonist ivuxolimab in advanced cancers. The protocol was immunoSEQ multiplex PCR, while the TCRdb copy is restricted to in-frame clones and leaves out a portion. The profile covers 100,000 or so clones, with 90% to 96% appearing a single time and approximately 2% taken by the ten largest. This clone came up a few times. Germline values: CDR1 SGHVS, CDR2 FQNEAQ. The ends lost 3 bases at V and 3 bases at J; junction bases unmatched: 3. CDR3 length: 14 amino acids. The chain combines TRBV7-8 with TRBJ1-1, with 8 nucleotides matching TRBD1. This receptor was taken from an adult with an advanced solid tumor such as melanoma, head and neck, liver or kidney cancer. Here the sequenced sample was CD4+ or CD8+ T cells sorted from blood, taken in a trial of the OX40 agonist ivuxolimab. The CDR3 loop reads CASSLLTGDTEAFF. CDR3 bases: TGTGCCAGCAGCTTGCTGACAGGGGACACTGAAGCTTTCTTT.